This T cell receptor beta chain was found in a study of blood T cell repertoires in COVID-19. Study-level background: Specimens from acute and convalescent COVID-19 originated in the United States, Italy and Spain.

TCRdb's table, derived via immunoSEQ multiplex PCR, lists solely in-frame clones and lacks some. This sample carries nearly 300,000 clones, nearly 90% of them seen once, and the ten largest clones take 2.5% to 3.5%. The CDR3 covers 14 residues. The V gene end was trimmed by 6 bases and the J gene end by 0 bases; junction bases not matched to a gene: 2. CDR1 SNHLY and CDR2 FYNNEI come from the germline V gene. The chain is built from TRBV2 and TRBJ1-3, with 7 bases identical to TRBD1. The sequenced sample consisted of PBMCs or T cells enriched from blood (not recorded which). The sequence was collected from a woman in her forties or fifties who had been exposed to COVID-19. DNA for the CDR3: TGTGCCAGCAGACAGGGGTCCTCTGGAAACACCATATATTTT. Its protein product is CASRQGSSGNTIYF.